The rows below give T cell receptor beta chains drawn from one sample of a study of response to subunit inactivated influenza vaccine. One entry per CDR3 protein results from TCRdb running MiXCR on the RT-PCR reads. The sample yields roughly 650,000 distinct CDR3 sequences, 13% to 15% seen once. This specimen was PBMCs from blood, taken roughly 2 weeks before vaccination. These TCRs come from a man aged 50 to 59 who received an inactivated influenza vaccine. CDR3s include the opening cysteine and the closing phenylalanine or tryptophan. D genes are given only for firm matches.

v_call cdr3_length d_call cdr3_aa
TRBV5-1 16 NA CASSLRPGEGMLTQYF
TRBV10-3 13 NA CAIRQGISYEQYF
TRBV6-1 13 NA CASSDGTLKTQYF
TRBV7-2 13 TRBD2 CASSNRLAGEQFF
TRBV5-1 14 NA CASSQGTVGNEQFF
TRBV6-6 13 TRBD1 CASSPSTGNIQYF
TRBV2 14 NA CASSPLPSTDTQYF
TRBV27 13 NA CASSGIETDTQYF
TRBV7-9 12 TRBD1 CASSLEGQEQYF
TRBV5-1 14 TRBD1 CASSPGQGQNIQYF
TRBV15 16 NA CATSEEPGLRPYEQYF
TRBV28 13 TRBD2 CASSRGTIVIQYF
TRBV20-1 15 TRBD1 CSARSGQGARTEAFF